Below, one T cell receptor beta chain is given with its context. This sample was taken from a study of blood T cell repertoires in COVID-19. Study background: Donors in the United States, Italy and Spain gave samples during acute or convalescent COVID-19. T cells, B-cell-depleted T cells, or PBMCs supplied cDNA or gDNA.

The table came from immunoSEQ multiplex PCR; TCRdb's copy has only in-frame clones and leaves some out. Of around 170,000 clones listed, 85% to 90% are singletons. CDR3 size: 14 residues. The ends lost 6 bases at V and 7 bases at J; junction bases unmatched: 7. Looked up from germline, CDR1 is LNHDA and CDR2 is SQIVND (reference sequence). Sequencing used peripheral blood. J is TRBJ1-4 and V is TRBV19, with 8 nucleotides matching TRBD1. The TCR originated in a man in his fifties with active or convalescent COVID-19. CDR3 coding DNA: TGTGCCAGTAGCCAAGACAGGGGAGGTGAAAAACTGTTTTTT. Residues: CASSQDRGGEKLFF.